This T cell receptor (beta chain) was recorded in a study of human T cells and chemical hapten exposure. Whole-study findings and limits: No shift was seen in TCRs above 1 in 1000 frequency with DPC sensitization. The formation of large CDR3 similarity clusters by expanded TCRs significantly exceeded that of controls.

This clonotype was seen at least ten times. Its antigen is not identified. Each CDR3 protein is one row after TCRdb ran MiXCR on the RACE reads. In the table there are a few hundred thousand distinct CDR3 sequences, just under 6.5% of which are singletons. Time point here: patch test 2, 6 weeks after DPC sensitization. Treatment reported: therapeutic diphenylcyclopropenone sensitization with weekly scalp DPC. The source was whole blood, collected in connection with sensitization to the hapten diphenylcyclopropenone (DPC). The receptor was isolated from a woman between 18 and 29 years old with alopecia areata. Some clones in this sample may be carry-over from other donors' samples.

CDR3 amino acids: CASSLRRQNTEAFF. In nucleotides, the CDR3 is TGTGCCAGCAGCTTACGGCGGCAGAACACTGAAGCTTTCTTT. This rearrangement joins TRBV7-3 to TRBJ1-1; D remains ambiguous. Trimming shortened V by 2 bases and J by 1 base, and 8 bases separated the two germline ends. The CDR3 runs to 14 residues. From germline, CDR1 is SGHTA and CDR2 FQGTGA.